The clone carrying this TCR beta chain was counted a few times. This specimen comes from a study of blood T cells in healthy people across ages. For the second PCR, which ran for 7 to 11 cycles, a sample-barcoded 5' primer and a J-beta primer mix were used. A template-switch adaptor that had 12 random nucleotides put a tag on each cDNA molecule. TCRdb fed the 5' RACE reads into MiXCR, producing one record per CDR3 protein. This sample has some 1,800,000 distinct CDR3 sequences, with roughly two fifths found just once. Per germline, CDR1 MNHEY and CDR2 SVGAGI. The V gene end was trimmed by 2 bases and the J gene end by 6 bases; junction bases not matched to a gene: 9. This CDR3 contains 16 residues. Each sample gave at least 6.5 million isolated PBMCs. Samples each yielded at least 5.5 micrograms of total RNA.

The chain couples TRBV6-5 to TRBJ2-2; 7 nucleotides agree with TRBD2. Input material: blood. This receptor was identified in a human donor in good health. The CDR3: CASSYPGGRYPGELFF. The CDR3 DNA is TGTGCCAGCAGTTACCCCGGGGGGAGGTATCCCGGGGAGCTGTTTTTT.